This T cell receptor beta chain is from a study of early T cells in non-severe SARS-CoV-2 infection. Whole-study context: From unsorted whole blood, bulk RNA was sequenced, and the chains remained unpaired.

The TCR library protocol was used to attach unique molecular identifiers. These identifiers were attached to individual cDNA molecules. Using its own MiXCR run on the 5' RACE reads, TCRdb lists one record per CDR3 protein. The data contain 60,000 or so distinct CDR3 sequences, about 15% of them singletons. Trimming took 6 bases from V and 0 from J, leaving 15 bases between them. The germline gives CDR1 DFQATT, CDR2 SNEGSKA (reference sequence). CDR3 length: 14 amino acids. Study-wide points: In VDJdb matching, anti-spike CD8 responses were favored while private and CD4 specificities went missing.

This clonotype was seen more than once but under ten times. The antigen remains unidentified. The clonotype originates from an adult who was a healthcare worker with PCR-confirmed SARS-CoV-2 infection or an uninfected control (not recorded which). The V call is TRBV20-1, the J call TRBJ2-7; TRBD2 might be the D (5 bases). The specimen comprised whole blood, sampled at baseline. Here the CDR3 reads CSAAGIRDSYEQYF. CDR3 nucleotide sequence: TGCAGTGCCGCCGGGATAAGAGACTCCTACGAGCAGTACTTC.